This section outlines one T cell receptor (beta chain) sequence together with its context. Generated by immunoSEQ multiplex PCR, the TCRdb table keeps only in-frame clones and is missing some. In the table there are approximately 2,000,000 clones, around 90% of which are singletons. The sample comes from a study of shared clonotypes between healthy human individuals. Germline V gene data show CDR1 as SNHLY and CDR2 as FYNNEI. CDR3 size: 15 residues. V dropped 4 bases and J dropped 5; count of bases not matched to a gene: 7. The rearrangement joins TRBV2 to TRBJ2-2; 7 bases match TRBD2. This TCR was sampled from a man between 18 and 35 years old in good health. Some clones in this sample may be carry-over from other donors' samples. Material for sequencing was naive CD4+ T cells from PBMCs. Regarding subset: CD45RA+ positively selected. The chain's CDR3 is CASSATSLPTGELFF. In DNA, the CDR3 is TGTGCCAGCAGTGCGACTAGCCTCCCGACCGGGGAGCTGTTTTTT.